This T cell receptor (beta chain) came from a study of blood T cell repertoires in COVID-19 (TCRdb year 2020). Regarding the study in general: Samples covering the acute and convalescent phases of COVID-19 were provided by collaborators in the United States, Italy and Spain. A freely available public database, intended as a resource for researchers studying the immune response to SARS-CoV-2, is where the repertoires were released. Samples came from the ongoing ImmuneRACE study (first 160 participants) plus 1,254 subjects from 6 global collaborators. The sample metadata nearly always contained a de-identified subject ID, COVID-19 status, age in years and sex. The prospective study material was composed of cDNA or gDNA derived from T cells, B-cell-depleted T cells, or PBMCs. Subjects who had been exposed to COVID-19, were actively infected with it, or had recovered from it provided the deeply sampled blood TCRbeta repertoires that made up the dataset. Where available, HLA class I and class II types were obtained from metadata supplied by the sample provider rather than from assay-based typing.

Each collaborating institution followed its own protocols to collect whole blood in K2EDTA tubes. Collaborator samples were shipped for TCRbeta analysis as frozen whole blood, isolated PBMCs, or DNA extracted from either sample type. Overall study results and their limits: Clinical and demographic metadata were provided uncurated, with the amount varying by source and participant.

The immunoSEQ Assay, a bias-controlled multiplex PCR, was used to amplify TCRbeta CDR3 regions from genomic DNA. Concerning the study's data processing: Nucleated cell counts per sample were estimated from amplification of reference gene primers within the assay. To quantify the absolute abundance of each unique TCRbeta CDR3 rearrangement, sequence reads were collapsed and filtered. For each sample, productive Simpson clonality was calculated as the square root of Simpson's diversity index over productive rearrangements. TCRdb retrieved this table from immuneACCESS and kept in-frame rearrangements only. Not all clones are present; in checked studies, unresolved V genes account for under half, and no reason is known for the remainder. D and trimming were read from the DNA, whereas the V and J calls and clone size are those reported in that table. The sample includes 350,000 to 450,000 clones, with 89% observed a single time. 1% to 1.5% of the sample lies in the top ten.

A note on this clone: No cognate antigen has been identified for it. There are no base qualities to consult, and no much larger clone falls within one base.

From a lookup of the germline V gene, CDR1 and CDR2 are MDHEN and SYDVKM. Taken from cysteine to phenylalanine, the CDR3 has 18 residues. The entry retains the CDR3 DNA only, 54 bases that are in frame from base 1. V and J lose 7 bases and 2 bases, and a span of 27 bases separates them. The sequence came from a middle-aged man with acute or convalescent COVID-19. The rearrangement combines TRBV28 with TRBJ2-7, with a tentative D gene TRBD1 over 6 matching bases. Material: peripheral blood. The CDR3 protein sequence reads: CASTTGGSPTLTPYEQYF. The nucleotides read TGTGCCAGCACCACTGGGGGCAGCCCAACCCTAACACCCTACGAGCAGTACTTC.